Shown below are 31 T cell receptor beta chains from a single sample sequenced in a study of T-cell memory formation after mild COVID-19. A single record per CDR3 protein comes from TCRdb applying MiXCR to the 5' RACE reads. This sample has roughly 320,000 distinct CDR3 sequences, with around 28% found just once. Sample: PBMCs or a T cell subset sorted from them (not recorded which). The receptors come from an adult woman who had mild COVID-19 (a few samples of this study predate the infection). Cell type and time point are not known.

J is TRBJ2-7 and V is TRBV20-1; 11 nucleotides align to TRBD1. Unmatched junction bases numbered 5, after V lost 5 bases and J lost 5 bases. The CDR3 length is 13 residues. In germline, CDR1 is DFQATT, CDR2 SNEGSKA (reference sequence). The CDR3 here is CSARRDRGNEQYF. As DNA, the CDR3 is TGCAGTGCTCGCCGGGACAGGGGGAACGAGCAGTACTTC.

The chain uses TRBV5-1 and TRBJ2-2; D is possibly TRBD1 or TRBD2 (6 bases each). Germline V lookup: CDR1 SGHRS, CDR2 YFSETQ. V lost 0 bases and J lost 1, with 10 bases in between. There are 16 residues in the CDR3. The CDR3 nucleotides read TGCGCCAGCAGCTTGGCCGGGGGCCTGAACACCGGGGAGCTGTTTTTT. It specifies CASSLAGGLNTGELFF. Based on the CDR3 plus reference TRBV5-1 and TRBJ2-2, the full variable domain is KAGVTQTPRYLIKTRGQQVTLSCSPISGHRSVSWYQQTPGQGLQFLFEYFSETQRNKGNFPGRFSGRQFSNSRSEMNVSTLELGDSALYLCASSLAGGLNTGELFFGEGSRLTVL.

On this clonotype itself: This could be a read error, since a much larger clone is one nucleotide away. The CDR3 loop is CASSLWSGELFF. The CDR3 nucleotides are TGTGCCAGCAGTTTATGGTCCGGGGAGCTGTTTTTT. This chain connects TRBV12-3 or TRBV12-4 to TRBJ2-2, with unresolved D. This CDR3 is built from 12 residues. V lost 2 bases and J 6 bases, leaving 4 bases between the germline ends.

This clonotype was seen more than once but under ten times. The V call is TRBV15, the J call TRBJ2-1, with 8 bases aligning to TRBD1. CDR1 is LNHNV and CDR2 is YYDKDF in the germline V gene (reference sequence). This CDR3 comprises 19 residues. V lost 0 bases and J lost 3; bases outside the gene matches: 13. The CDR3 DNA is TGTGCCACCAGCAGAGATCTAAGGCGGACAGGGTCCATCTACAATGAGCAGTTCTTC. It yields the protein CATSRDLRRTGSIYNEQFF.

J is TRBJ2-6 and V is TRBV20-1; D call uncertain. V lost 2 bases to trimming and J lost 0 bases, with 8 bases between them. Germline CDR1 DFQATT, CDR2 SNEGSKA (reference sequence). The length of the CDR3 is 15 residues. CDR3 nucleotides: TGCAGTGCTAGAACAGCTAACTCTGGGGCCAACGTCCTGACTTTC. Its protein is CSARTANSGANVLTF.

The chain has TRBV27 and TRBJ2-2; TRBD2 agrees at 7 bases. The CDR3 is 15 amino acids. Germline CDR1 MNHEY, CDR2 SMNVEV (reference sequence). V was pared by 6 bases and J by 2 bases, with 6 bases of the junction left unmatched. CDR3 nucleotide sequence: TGTGCCAGCAGGCAGATGGGACTAAACACCGGGGAGCTGTTTTTT. Its protein product is CASRQMGLNTGELFF.

The rearrangement uses TRBV18 and TRBJ1-1; 7 bases align to TRBD1. Germline CDR1 is KGHSH and CDR2 is LQKENI. Trimming cost V 5 bases and J 4 bases; bases outside gene matches: 7. This CDR3 has 14 amino acids. Here the CDR3 reads CASSAGTVRTEAFF. The CDR3 nucleotides are TGTGCCAGCTCAGCCGGGACAGTACGCACTGAAGCTTTCTTT. Based on the CDR3 plus reference TRBV18 and TRBJ1-1, the full variable domain is NAGVMQNPRHLVRRRGQEARLRCSPMKGHSHVYWYRQLPEEGLKFMVYLQKENIIDESGMPKERFSAEFPKEGPSILRIQQVVRGDSAAYFCASSAGTVRTEAFFGQGTRLTVV.

The chain links TRBV20-1 to TRBJ2-1; TRBD2 is a possible D gene (6 bases). The length of the CDR3 is 13 residues. Between the trimmed V and J ends, which lost 3 bases and 10 bases, there was a span of 16 bases. The germline CDR1 and CDR2 sequences are DFQATT and SNEGSKA (reference sequence). The CDR3 spells CSASRSPSAEQFF. The CDR3 DNA is TGCAGTGCTAGTCGGAGCCCTAGCGCAGAGCAGTTCTTC.

This clonotype has just a few counts. For the CDR3, the DNA is TGTGCCAGCTCATCCCGTCGTGAAAAACTGTTTTTT. It codes for CASSSRREKLFF. V and J are TRBV18 and TRBJ1-4; unclear D gene. Germline V gene data show CDR1 as KGHSH and CDR2 as LQKENI. The V gene lost 5 bases and the J gene lost 7 bases, with 8 bases spanning the gap. The CDR3 runs 12 residues.

This clonotype has more than one count but fewer than ten. V and J are TRBV5-5 and TRBJ2-1, with 11 bases identical to TRBD2. Germline values: CDR1 SGHKS, CDR2 YYEKEE (reference sequence). This CDR3 is 16 amino acids long. V lost 0 bases and J lost 4; bases outside the gene matches: 3. This CDR3 is CASSLGIAGGYNEQFF. The CDR3 nucleotides read TGTGCCAGCAGCTTGGGTATAGCGGGAGGGTACAATGAGCAGTTCTTC.

CDR3 region: CASSSSGLYEQYF. The CDR3 bases are TGTGCCAGCAGCTCCAGTGGGCTCTACGAGCAGTACTTC. The rearrangement joins TRBV7-9 to TRBJ2-7; no definite D call. CDR1 is SEHNR and CDR2 is FQNEAQ in the germline V gene (reference sequence). Deletions cut 4 bases from V and 3 bases from J, with 10 bases between. The CDR3 length is 13 residues.

The rearrangement uses TRBV11-2 and TRBJ1-1; no definite D call. The CDR3 covers 13 residues. The ends were cut back, 0 bases at V and 7 bases at J, with 9 bases in the middle. CDR1 is SGHAT and CDR2 is FQNNGV in the germline V gene. Here the CDR3 DNA reads TGTGCCAGCAGCTTAGATCAGTTCCTTGAAGCTTTCTTT. Translating gives CASSLDQFLEAFF.

The table lists this clonotype with many counts. The rearrangement uses TRBV11-2 and TRBJ2-7, with TRBD2 matching over 15 bases. V trimming: 1 base; J trimming: 5 bases; junction bases outside the gene matches: 6. CDR1 is SGHAT, CDR2 FQNNGV, per germline. The CDR3 covers 17 residues. In DNA form, the CDR3 reads TGTGCCAGCAGCTTAGGGACTAGCGGGAGGGCCGTCCACGAGCAGTACTTC. Translation gives CASSLGTSGRAVHEQYF.

The V gene is TRBV7-8, the J gene TRBJ2-5, with TRBD2 matching over 8 bases. The CDR3 runs 15 residues. Germline V gene lookup returns CDR1 SGHVS and CDR2 FQNEAQ. With V trimmed by 5 bases and J by 2 bases, 7 bases remained unmatched. The CDR3 DNA is TGTGCCAGCAGCCTCAGCGGGGGCTGGCAAGAGACCCAGTACTTC. This gives the protein CASSLSGGWQETQYF. The full variable domain, with the rest looked up from reference TRBV7-8 and TRBJ2-5, is GAGVSQSPRYKVAKRGQDVALRCDPISGHVSLFWYQQALGQGPEFLTYFQNEAQLDKSGLPSDRFFAERPEGSVSTLKIQRTQQEDSAVYLCASSLSGGWQETQYFGPGTRLLVL.

The chain combines TRBV27 with TRBJ1-5; a weak D match, TRBD1 (6 bases). The CDR3 has 16 residues. The ends were cut back, 6 bases at V and 1 base at J, with 16 bases in the middle. Per germline, CDR1 MNHEY and CDR2 SMNVEV (reference sequence). CDR3 coding DNA: TGTGCCAGCAGAGAACAGGGCTCTTTGAGCAATCAGCCCCAGCATTTT. Its protein is CASREQGSLSNQPQHF.

The rearrangement links TRBV20-1 to TRBJ2-7, with 11 bases lining up with TRBD2. After removal of 0 bases from V and 4 bases from J, the junction contained 5 bases not matched to a gene. Germline V gives CDR1 DFQATT, CDR2 SNEGSKA (reference sequence). The CDR3 sequence is 15 residues long. In DNA form, the CDR3 reads TGCAGTGCTAGAGATCTACTAGCGGGGGAATACGAGCAGTACGTC. Residues: CSARDLLAGEYEQYV.

This clonotype was picked up a small number of times. The chain uses TRBV7-2 and TRBJ1-6, with D possibly matching TRBD1 (5 bases). The CDR3 spans 16 residues. Germline V gene lookup returns CDR1 SGHTA and CDR2 FQGNSA. The V gene lost 2 bases and the J gene lost 7 bases, with 15 bases spanning the gap. CDR3: CASSLRQKNPNSPLHF. The CDR3 coding sequence is TGTGCCAGCAGCTTAAGACAGAAAAATCCGAATTCACCCCTCCACTTT.

The V and J genes are TRBV5-1 and TRBJ1-3; D unresolved. Germline V gene data show CDR1 as SGHRS and CDR2 as YFSETQ. The CDR3 has 17 residues. V lost 3 bases, J lost 0 bases, and 16 bases lay in between. CDR3 sequence (DNA): TGCGCCAGCAGCTCGGGTCTCATCGGGTCCTCTGGAAACACCATATATTTT. This encodes CASSSGLIGSSGNTIYF.

The genes are TRBV7-2 and TRBJ1-2; possible D gene TRBD1, 5 bases. Per germline, CDR1 SGHTA and CDR2 FQGNSA. The V and J ends lost 2 bases and 0 bases respectively, with 10 bases between them. CDR3 size: 15 residues. In DNA form, the CDR3 reads TGTGCCAGCAGCTTATGGGGGGTCTCTAACTATGGCTACACCTTC. It is translated as CASSLWGVSNYGYTF.

The rearrangement links TRBV4-2 to TRBJ2-3, with 14 positions matching TRBD2. From germline, CDR1 is LGHNA and CDR2 YNFKEQ. V lost 3 bases, J lost 5 bases, and 7 bases stayed unmatched. This CDR3 region has 17 residues. The CDR3 sequence: CASSHPTSGGALDTQYF. The CDR3 coding sequence is TGTGCCAGCAGCCACCCGACTAGCGGGGGGGCCTTAGATACGCAGTATTTT.

This clonotype was picked up many times. CDR3 protein: CASSSNRDPRNTIYF. For the CDR3, the DNA is TGTGCCAGCAGCTCGAACCGGGACCCTAGAAACACCATATATTTT. The rearrangement joins TRBV7-9 to TRBJ1-3, with D maybe TRBD1 (5 bases). V gave up 4 bases and J gave up 5 bases, with 15 bases separating them. The germline CDR1 and CDR2 sequences are SEHNR and FQNEAQ (reference sequence). The CDR3 covers 15 residues.

The rearrangement joins TRBV7-2 to TRBJ2-1; 7 positions match TRBD2. The CDR3 spans 16 residues. Germline trimming cut 5 bases from V and 2 bases from J; bases unmatched to any gene: 9. Per germline, CDR1 SGHTA and CDR2 FQGNSA. The CDR3 protein is CASSIGPGLAYNEQFF. In DNA form, the CDR3 reads TGTGCCAGCAGCATTGGACCCGGACTAGCCTACAATGAGCAGTTCTTC.

This chain joins TRBV20-1 and TRBJ1-2; D remains ambiguous. V was trimmed by 0 bases and J by 8 bases, leaving 16 bases between them. The CDR3 spans 14 residues. Germline CDR1 reads DFQATT; CDR2 reads SNEGSKA (reference sequence). The CDR3 DNA is TGCAGTGCTAGAGAGGGGTGGGAGTCACAGGGCTACACCTTC. Translating gives CSAREGWESQGYTF.

This clonotype has more than one count but fewer than ten. The chain couples TRBV5-1 to TRBJ1-5; no definite D call. Trimming stripped 3 bases from V and 6 bases from J, with 4 bases between. CDR1 is SGHRS, CDR2 YFSETQ, per germline. The CDR3 runs to 11 residues. CDR3 residues: CASSSVQPQHF. The CDR3 DNA follows: TGCGCCAGCAGCTCGGTTCAGCCCCAGCATTTT.

This chain uses TRBV7-2 with TRBJ2-1, with no clear D. The CDR3 consists of 13 residues. Germline loops: CDR1 SGHTA, CDR2 FQGNSA. Trimming stripped 1 base from V and 8 bases from J, with 9 bases between. The CDR3 bases are TGTGCCAGCAGCTTAGACCGGTCGTATGAGCAGTTCTTC. Its translation: CASSLDRSYEQFF.

A few counts support this clonotype. This chain links TRBV7-2 with TRBJ2-2, with 10 nucleotides matching TRBD2. V dropped 3 bases and J dropped 5; count of bases not matched to a gene: 6. Germline lookup yields CDR1 SGHTA and CDR2 FQGNSA. The CDR3 runs 16 residues. The CDR3 coding sequence is TGTGCCAGCAGCTTGTCACCGGGACTAGCGACCGGGGAGCTGTTTTTT. Protein sequence: CASSLSPGLATGELFF.

The chain uses TRBV27 and TRBJ2-7; TRBD1 matches 11 bases. The CDR3 runs 16 residues. Losses at the gene ends were 8 bases for V and 8 bases for J; bases not matched to a gene: 17. Germline loops: CDR1 MNHEY, CDR2 SMNVEV (reference sequence). DNA for the CDR3: TGTGCCAGCCAAGGGCGGACAGGGGGCAGTTTAGGAAAGCAGTACTTC. Translating it yields CASQGRTGGSLGKQYF.

CDR3 DNA: TGCAGTGTCCTCCTACTAGCGGGGGCCCACAATGAGCAGTTCTTC. Protein sequence: CSVLLLAGAHNEQFF. The chain has TRBV20-1 and TRBJ2-1; 11 bases align to TRBD2. V lost 7 bases and J lost 5; bases outside the gene matches: 10. This CDR3 has 15 amino acids. The germline V gene has CDR1 DFQATT and CDR2 SNEGSKA (reference sequence).

The sample holds one count of this clonotype. The chain combines TRBV19 with TRBJ1-2, with D hard to call. The V end was cut by 3 bases, the J end by 8 bases, with 19 bases between. The CDR3 has 15 residues. Per the germline V gene, CDR1 is LNHDA and CDR2 is SQIVND (reference sequence). The CDR3 spells CASSILQVVSPGYTF. The CDR3 nucleotides read TGTGCCAGTAGTATTCTTCAGGTGGTGTCACCCGGCTACACCTTC.

The chain links TRBV18 to TRBJ2-5; possible D gene TRBD1, 6 bases. Between the trimmed V and J ends, which lost 3 bases and 5 bases, there was a span of 10 bases. Germline V gene data show CDR1 as KGHSH and CDR2 as LQKENI. This CDR3 comprises 13 residues. DNA for the CDR3: TGTGCCAGCTCACCCGGACAGAGCGAGACCCAGTACTTC. It codes for CASSPGQSETQYF.

This clonotype was found a few times. The chain employs TRBV12-3 or TRBV12-4 and TRBJ2-2; no definite D call. The CDR3 has 14 amino acids. V gave up 1 base and J gave up 7 bases, with 10 bases separating them. The CDR3 loop reads CASSLDAVGGELFF. Written as DNA, the CDR3 is TGTGCCAGCAGTTTAGATGCGGTTGGCGGGGAGCTGTTTTTT.